Below are 17 T cell receptor beta chains sequenced from a single sample in a study of chemoradiotherapy in HPV16-positive cancers. The repertoire was sequenced with immunoSEQ multiplex PCR; TCRdb's copy has only in-frame clones and lacks some. This repertoire shows 6,500 to 9,000 clones, about nine tenths found once; its top ten account for 2% to 3%. The sample here was tumor tissue, taken from a patient who underwent chemoradiotherapy. The receptors here all came from a human donor with HPV-associated anogenital cancer.

The rearrangement uses TRBV7-2 and TRBJ2-1; the D is unclear. The germline gives CDR1 SGHTA, CDR2 FQGNSA. Trimming cost V 1 base and J 8 bases, with 6 bases left between them. This CDR3 spans 12 amino acids. Written as DNA, the CDR3 is TGTGCCAGCAGCTTAGTGGCGGATGAGCAGTTCTTC. Its protein is CASSLVADEQFF.

This rearrangement joins TRBV5-6 to TRBJ2-5; maybe TRBD1 (7 bases). This CDR3 region has 13 residues. The V and J ends lost 4 bases and 4 bases respectively, with 11 bases between them. CDR1 and CDR2 from the germline V gene are SGHDT and YYEEEE. In DNA, the CDR3 is TGTGCCAGCAGCCCAGGGGGGCGAGAGACCCAGTACTTC. Translating gives CASSPGGRETQYF. Filled out from reference TRBV5-6 and TRBJ2-5, the complete variable domain reads DAGVTQSPTHLIKTRGQQVTLRCSPKSGHDTVSWYQQALGQGPQFIFQYYEEEERQRGNFPDRFSGHQFPNYSSELNVNALLLGDSALYLCASSPGGRETQYFGPGTRLLVL.

The CDR3 DNA reads TGCGCCAGCAGCTTGTGGGGGTCAGGTGAGCAGTTCTTC. Amino acids: CASSLWGSGEQFF. This chain uses TRBV5-1 with TRBJ2-1, with D perhaps being TRBD1 or TRBD2 (5 bases each). Germline CDR1 and CDR2: SGHRS and YFSETQ. Trimming left V 1 base short and J 9 bases short, with 11 bases between. The CDR3 is 13 residues long.

The chain is built from TRBV30 and TRBJ2-2; 11 nucleotides align to TRBD1. Trimming removed 2 bases from V and 5 bases from J; junction bases left unmatched: 4. Germline V gene data show CDR1 as GTSNPN and CDR2 as SVGIG (reference sequence). This CDR3 is built from 15 residues. CDR3 nucleotides: TGTGCCTGGAGTCGGACAGGGGGCAGAACCGGGGAGCTGTTTTTT. Protein: CAWSRTGGRTGELFF. Variable domain in full (rest from reference TRBV30 and TRBJ2-2): SQTIHQWPATLVQPVGSPLSLECTVEGTSNPNLYWYRQAAGRGLQLLFYSVGIGQISSEVPQNLSASRPQDRQFILSSKKLLLSDSGFYLCAWSRTGGRTGELFFGEGSRLTVL.

CDR3 sequence reads: CASSLVSDSYEQYF. CDR3 DNA: TGTGCCAGCAGCTTAGTTTCCGACTCCTACGAGCAGTACTTC. The rearrangement joins TRBV7-2 to TRBJ2-7, with D unclear. The CDR3 totals 14 residues. With 1 base removed from V and 0 bases from J, the gap between germline ends came to 7 bases. Germline loops: CDR1 SGHTA, CDR2 FQGNSA.

This sequence joins TRBV4-1 and TRBJ2-3; D may match TRBD1 or TRBD2 (5 bases each). Germline lookup yields CDR1 MGHRA and CDR2 YSYEKL. This CDR3 comprises 15 residues. The V end was cut by 2 bases, the J end by 1 base, with 10 bases between. CDR3 protein: CASSQQGPRTDTQYF. CDR3 DNA sequence: TGCGCCAGCAGCCAACAGGGACCACGCACAGATACGCAGTATTTT.

The chain is built from TRBV19 and TRBJ1-1; D not certain. Per germline, CDR1 LNHDA and CDR2 SQIVND (reference sequence). This CDR3 has 16 amino acids. V gave up 7 bases and J gave up 2 bases, with 20 bases separating them. CDR3 loop: CASTPRAVATNTEAFF. The CDR3 DNA reads as TGTGCCAGTACCCCAAGGGCGGTTGCGACTAACACTGAAGCTTTCTTT. The full variable domain, with the rest looked up from reference TRBV19 and TRBJ1-1, is DGGITQSPKYLFRKEGQNVTLSCEQNLNHDAMYWYRQDPGQGLRLIYYSQIVNDFQKGDIAEGYSVSREKKESFPLTVTSAQKNPTAFYLCASTPRAVATNTEAFFGQGTRLTVV.

This clone was observed a handful of times. This chain uses TRBV9 with TRBJ2-3; the match to TRBD1 covers 7 bases. V was pared by 7 bases and J by 3 bases, with 5 bases of the junction left unmatched. Germline V gene sequence: CDR1 SGDLS, CDR2 YYNGEE. This CDR3 region has 13 residues. CDR3 loop: CASVDRETDTQYF. CDR3 DNA sequence: TGTGCCAGCGTTGACAGGGAAACAGATACGCAGTATTTT.

CDR3: CAWSWGAQPQHF. CDR3 DNA: TGTGCCTGGAGCTGGGGGGCACAGCCCCAGCATTTT. The V gene is TRBV30, the J gene TRBJ1-5; D may be TRBD1 (6 bases). From germline, CDR1 is GTSNPN and CDR2 SVGIG (reference sequence). V dropped 3 bases and J dropped 7 bases, with 10 bases sitting between them. CDR3 length equals 12 residues.

V gene TRBV5-1 combines with J gene TRBJ2-1; no clear D gene. The V gene lost 3 bases and the J gene lost 3 bases, with 10 bases spanning the gap. This CDR3 has 14 amino acids. The germline gives CDR1 SGHRS, CDR2 YFSETQ. The DNA for the CDR3 is TGCGCCAGCAGCTCCTCCGGACGCTACAATGAGCAGTTCTTC. Its translation: CASSSSGRYNEQFF.

The chain has TRBV5-6 and TRBJ1-1, with D uncertain. Germline CDR1 and CDR2: SGHDT and YYEEEE. There are 14 residues in the CDR3. The V and J ends lost 0 bases and 4 bases respectively, with 10 bases between them. The CDR3 sequence: CASSLVPEGTEAFF. The CDR3 DNA reads TGTGCCAGCAGCTTGGTTCCGGAGGGCACTGAAGCTTTCTTT.

This chain connects TRBV27 to TRBJ2-7; 10 nucleotides align to TRBD1. Trimming cost V 5 bases and J 2 bases; bases outside gene matches: 15. CDR3 length: 18 residues. Per the germline V gene, CDR1 is MNHEY and CDR2 is SMNVEV (reference sequence). CDR3 amino acids: CASSPSDRGRGGPYEQYF. As DNA, the CDR3 is TGTGCCAGCAGTCCCTCAGACAGGGGGCGCGGGGGGCCCTACGAGCAGTACTTC.

This rearrangement joins TRBV5-4 to TRBJ2-5, with no clear D. V lost 4 bases, J lost 7 bases, and 17 bases lay in between. The CDR3 has 14 amino acids. Germline lookup yields CDR1 SGHNT and CDR2 YYREEE (reference sequence). The CDR3 bases are TGTGCCAGCAGCCCCCTTCAAGGGTTGGGGACCCAGTACTTC. It yields the protein CASSPLQGLGTQYF.

V usage is TRBV12-5 and J usage is TRBJ1-1; D is unclear. In germline, CDR1 is LGHNT, CDR2 FRNRAP. This CDR3 region has 15 residues. V dropped 0 bases and J dropped 1 base, with 9 bases sitting between them. The CDR3: CASGLVQSGNTEAFF. As DNA, the CDR3 is TGTGCTAGTGGTTTGGTACAGTCAGGGAACACTGAAGCTTTCTTT.

The chain employs TRBV5-5 and TRBJ2-7; D ambiguous. With 0 bases removed from V and 12 bases from J, the gap between germline ends came to 16 bases. The CDR3 has 13 amino acids. CDR1 and CDR2 (germline): SGHKS, YYEKEE (reference sequence). CDR3 residues: CASSLEIGPVSYF. DNA for the CDR3: TGTGCCAGCAGCTTGGAGATCGGGCCGGTTTCGTACTTC.

This CDR3 is CASSLVVGEETQYF. The CDR3, as DNA: TGTGCCAGCAGCTTAGTCGTAGGTGAAGAGACCCAGTACTTC. The J gene is TRBJ2-5, the V gene TRBV7-2; no clear D. Trimming pared 1 base from V and 3 bases from J, leaving 9 bases between. The length of the CDR3 is 14 residues. Germline V gives CDR1 SGHTA, CDR2 FQGNSA. The full variable domain, its missing parts supplied by reference TRBV7-2 and TRBJ2-5, is GAGVSQSPSNKVTEKGKDVELRCDPISGHTALYWYRQSLGQGLEFLIYFQGNSAPDKSGLPSDRFSAERTGGSVSTLTIQRTQQEDSAVYLCASSLVVGEETQYFGPGTRLLVL.

The V call is TRBV27, the J call TRBJ1-1; D possibly corresponds to TRBD1 (6 bases). Trimming took off 5 bases at V and 6 bases at J, with 13 bases between the two ends. Germline assignment: CDR1 MNHEY and CDR2 SMNVEV (reference sequence). This CDR3 comprises 13 residues. CDR3: CASSPTGSAEAFF. CDR3 in DNA: TGTGCCAGCAGTCCCACAGGGTCCGCTGAAGCTTTCTTT.